One sample yielded the 31 T cell receptor beta chains listed below, sequenced in a study of identical twins. TCRdb recomputed calls from the 5' RACE reads with MiXCR, one row per CDR3 protein. In the table there are roughly 700,000 distinct CDR3 sequences, around 8.6% of which are singletons. These same records also appear under a second study, on yellow fever vaccine responses in identical twins.

Sequencing input: PBMCs. The receptors come from a woman younger than 35 in good health.

This rearrangement joins TRBV12-3 or TRBV12-4 to TRBJ2-2; perhaps TRBD2 as D (6 bases). Trimming shortened V by 5 bases and J by 1 base, and 14 bases separated the two germline ends. There are 16 residues in the CDR3. The CDR3 reads CASSHAGRMNTGELFF. CDR3 nucleotides: TGTGCCAGCAGTCACGCGGGACGGATGAACACCGGGGAGCTGTTTTTT.

This clonotype has more than one count but fewer than ten. This chain links TRBV11-2 with TRBJ2-3, with 11 bases matching TRBD2. The CDR3 contains 20 residues. Germline V gene data show CDR1 as SGHAT and CDR2 as FQNNGV. V lost 5 bases to trimming and J lost 2 bases; unmatched junction nucleotides: 18. CDR3 bases: TGTGCCAGCAGCCCCGGGGGGGGTAGCGGGGGGGGAACCCTCACAGATACGCAGTATTTT. This gives the protein CASSPGGGSGGGTLTDTQYF.

The gene calls are TRBV7-9 and TRBJ2-1; 8 bases are a match to TRBD1. Germline values: CDR1 SEHNR, CDR2 FQNEAQ (reference sequence). V shed 7 bases, J shed 6 bases, and the junction held 11 bases outside the gene matches. The CDR3 length is 15 residues. CDR3 loop: CASNQGQGKVNEQFF. The DNA of the CDR3 is TGTGCCAGCAATCAAGGACAGGGTAAGGTCAATGAGCAGTTCTTC.

The V and J genes are TRBV18 and TRBJ1-6, with 8 bases identical to TRBD1. V lost 5 bases, J lost 7 bases, and 4 bases stayed unmatched. Germline V gene sequence: CDR1 KGHSH, CDR2 LQKENI. The length of the CDR3 is 14 residues. In DNA form, the CDR3 reads TGTGCCAGCTCAGCAGGGGGCGAGAATTCACCCCTCCACTTT. Translated, it gives CASSAGGENSPLHF.

This clonotype was observed a handful of times. The chain has TRBV28 and TRBJ2-5; D assignment may be TRBD1 or TRBD2 (6 bases each). The CDR3 is 15 amino acids. V was clipped by 4 bases and J by 5 bases, with 17 bases between them. CDR1 and CDR2 from the germline V gene are MDHEN and SYDVKM. The CDR3 loop reads CASSSPGPGGETQYF. CDR3 coding DNA: TGTGCCAGCAGTTCCCCGGGACCCGGGGGCGAGACCCAGTACTTC.

This clonotype was seen a few times. This chain links TRBV6-2 or TRBV6-3 with TRBJ2-7; TRBD1 might be the D (5 bases). The V gene lost 6 bases and the J gene lost 2 bases, with 8 bases spanning the gap. Germline values: CDR1 MNHEY, CDR2 SVGEGT. The length of the CDR3 is 12 residues. CDR3 residues: CASRRTTYEQYF. The DNA for the CDR3 is TGTGCCAGCAGGCGGACAACCTACGAGCAGTACTTC.

This clonotype was detected a few times. This chain's CDR3 is CASCLQDSPRRTIPEQYF. The CDR3 DNA follows: TGTGCCAGCTGTCTGCAGGACAGTCCCCGGAGAACCATACCTGAGCAGTACTTC. V gene TRBV21-1 combines with J gene TRBJ2-7; TRBD2, the table's D call, lacks a check against the DNA. TRBV21-1 is deemed a pseudogene. This CDR3 spans 18 amino acids.

V is TRBV5-1 and J is TRBJ2-7, with D possibly matching TRBD2 (5 bases). Deletions cut 4 bases from V and 3 bases from J, with 11 bases between. This CDR3 comprises 13 residues. The germline gives CDR1 SGHRS, CDR2 YFSETQ. The CDR3 region has the DNA TGCGCCAGCAGCCCGGGGTTTGGCTACGAGCAGTACTTC. Translated, it gives CASSPGFGYEQYF. The complete variable domain, with remaining parts taken from reference TRBV5-1 and TRBJ2-7, reads KAGVTQTPRYLIKTRGQQVTLSCSPISGHRSVSWYQQTPGQGLQFLFEYFSETQRNKGNFPGRFSGRQFSNSRSEMNVSTLELGDSALYLCASSPGFGYEQYFGPGTRLTVT.

This clonotype was counted at least ten times. The rearrangement uses TRBV7-2 and TRBJ1-4; no clear D gene. This CDR3 spans 14 amino acids. Germline V CDR1 and CDR2: SGHTA, FQGNSA. V gave up 3 bases and J gave up 0 bases, with 5 bases separating them. CDR3 sequence: CASSFQATNEKLFF. CDR3 sequence (DNA): TGTGCCAGCAGCTTTCAAGCAACTAATGAAAAACTGTTTTTT.

J is TRBJ2-3 and V is TRBV2, with 7 positions matching TRBD1. This CDR3 has 16 amino acids. V shed 0 bases, J shed 1 base, and the junction held 4 bases outside the gene matches. CDR1 SNHLY and CDR2 FYNNEI come from the germline V gene. The CDR3 reads CASSEAGGAGTDTQYF. The CDR3 DNA reads as TGTGCCAGCAGTGAAGCAGGGGGCGCAGGCACAGATACGCAGTATTTT.

A few counts support this clonotype. This sequence joins TRBV7-2 and TRBJ2-1; 7 bases are shared with TRBD2. CDR1 and CDR2 (germline): SGHTA, FQGNSA. V dropped 3 bases and J dropped 6; count of bases not matched to a gene: 8. This CDR3 is built from 15 residues. Here the CDR3 reads CASSLKPGGGNEQFF. CDR3 nucleotide sequence: TGTGCCAGCAGCTTGAAACCGGGAGGAGGCAATGAGCAGTTCTTC.

The sample holds many counts of this clonotype. The genes are TRBV27 and TRBJ2-1; 7 bases align to TRBD1. This CDR3 comprises 12 residues. Trimming cost V 3 bases and J 10 bases; bases outside gene matches: 3. Germline assignment: CDR1 MNHEY and CDR2 SMNVEV (reference sequence). The CDR3 protein is CASSFSTGEQFF. In nucleotides, the CDR3 is TGTGCCAGCAGTTTCTCGACAGGGGAGCAGTTCTTC.

This clonotype was detected only a few times. The V and J genes are TRBV12-3 or TRBV12-4 and TRBJ2-5; D is undetermined. CDR3 size: 14 residues. The V gene lost 2 bases and the J gene lost 5 bases, with 12 bases spanning the gap. The CDR3 coding sequence is TGTGCCAGCAGTTTAAACTCTCCCCCGGAGACCCAGTACTTC. Amino acid sequence: CASSLNSPPETQYF.

In its sample, this clonotype was seen a few times. The chain uses TRBV10-3 and TRBJ2-7; TRBD1 matches 10 bases. This CDR3 comprises 15 residues. Losses at the gene ends were 3 bases for V and 2 bases for J; bases not matched to a gene: 4. Germline CDR1 and CDR2: ENHRY and SYGVKD. The CDR3 region has the DNA TGTGCCATCAGTGAAACCGGGACAGGGGCCTACGAGCAGTACTTC. Translated, it gives CAISETGTGAYEQYF.

This clonotype was recorded many times. The chain couples TRBV20-1 to TRBJ1-4, with D possibly matching TRBD1 (6 bases). The CDR3 sequence is 12 residues long. Per germline, CDR1 DFQATT and CDR2 SNEGSKA (reference sequence). With 4 bases removed from V and 9 bases from J, the gap between germline ends came to 12 bases. The CDR3 coding sequence is TGCAGTGCTACTAGGACAGATCAAAAACTGTTTTTT. Translating gives CSATRTDQKLFF.

In this sample, this clonotype turned up a few times. This chain joins TRBV12-3 or TRBV12-4 and TRBJ2-1; TRBD2 matches 10 bases. Trimming cost V 3 bases and J 4 bases; bases outside gene matches: 6. The CDR3 sequence is 16 residues long. The CDR3 loop is CASSLLSGGAYNEQFF. The CDR3 bases are TGTGCCAGCAGTTTGCTAAGCGGGGGGGCTTACAATGAGCAGTTCTTC.

This clonotype was observed at least ten times. This rearrangement joins TRBV12-3 or TRBV12-4 to TRBJ1-2; 9 nucleotides align to TRBD1. Trimming took 5 bases from V and 4 from J; bases not matched to a gene: 5. CDR3 length equals 14 residues. The CDR3: CASSRTGDFYGYTF. CDR3 sequence (DNA): TGTGCCAGCAGTCGGACAGGGGATTTCTATGGCTACACCTTC.

This clonotype appeared once. This chain connects TRBV7-9 to TRBJ2-5; D is uncertain. The V and J ends lost 5 bases and 5 bases respectively, with 18 bases between them. Germline V gene data show CDR1 as SEHNR and CDR2 as FQNEAQ (reference sequence). The CDR3 contains 15 residues. CDR3 sequence (DNA): TGTGCCAGCAGCATTAGAAACCCAGCTGGGGAGACCCAGTACTTC. It codes for CASSIRNPAGETQYF.

This clonotype was detected only a few times. The chain uses TRBV20-1 and TRBJ2-2, with TRBD1 matching 9 bases. The germline V gene encodes CDR1 DFQATT and CDR2 SNEGSKA (reference sequence). V gave up 0 bases and J gave up 6 bases; unmatched junction bases: 11. This CDR3 has 17 amino acids. The CDR3 loop reads CSARDALTGGMAGELFF. Written as DNA, the CDR3 is TGCAGTGCTAGAGATGCCTTAACAGGGGGCATGGCCGGGGAGCTGTTTTTT.

This clonotype was detected only a few times. The chain joins TRBV2 to TRBJ2-7; the match to TRBD2 covers 14 bases. This CDR3 spans 16 amino acids. V shed 3 bases and J 4 bases; nucleotides not matched to a gene: 5. Germline CDR1 is SNHLY and CDR2 is FYNNEI. The CDR3 region has the DNA TGTGCCAGCAGTGAGGGACTAGCGGGAGCCGGTTACGAGCAGTACTTC. Translated, it gives CASSEGLAGAGYEQYF.

This chain joins TRBV19 and TRBJ2-7, with D perhaps assigned TRBD1 or TRBD2 (5 bases each). Trimming pared 4 bases from V and 2 bases from J, leaving 18 bases between. The CDR3 has 16 residues. Germline lookup yields CDR1 LNHDA and CDR2 SQIVND (reference sequence). DNA of the CDR3: TGTGCCAGTAGTAAAGGACCGGGACGGAGTCCCTACGAGCAGTACTTC. Amino acids: CASSKGPGRSPYEQYF.

V and J are TRBV28 and TRBJ1-4, with 7 bases identical to TRBD1. Trimming at V came to 6 bases and at J to 6 bases, leaving 7 bases not matched to a gene. The CDR3 runs 14 residues. Germline V lookup: CDR1 MDHEN, CDR2 SYDVKM. CDR3: CASSPGTADEKLFF. DNA for the CDR3: TGTGCCAGCAGCCCCGGGACAGCAGATGAAAAACTGTTTTTT.

Only a few counts were recorded for this clonotype. The chain joins TRBV7-2 to TRBJ2-1; 7 bases are shared with TRBD2. CDR1 and CDR2 from the germline V gene are SGHTA and FQGNSA. There are 13 residues in the CDR3. J was trimmed by 9 bases and V by 3 bases; bases with no gene match: 5. CDR3 protein: CASSLLAELEQFF. The CDR3 nucleotides read TGTGCCAGCAGCTTGCTAGCGGAGCTTGAGCAGTTCTTC.

This clonotype was observed a handful of times. The rearrangement links TRBV12-3 or TRBV12-4 to TRBJ2-2; D remains ambiguous. The CDR3 is made up of 13 amino acids. Trimming removed 3 bases at V and 4 bases at J, with 6 bases between. This CDR3 reads CASSFLITGELFF. CDR3 coding DNA: TGTGCCAGCAGTTTTCTGATCACCGGGGAGCTGTTTTTT.

The rearrangement joins TRBV12-3 or TRBV12-4 to TRBJ2-1, with D maybe TRBD1 (9 bases). Trimming took 3 bases from V and 4 from J, leaving 31 bases between them. The CDR3 consists of 21 residues. CDR3 in DNA: TGTGCCAGCAGTTTGACAGGGGGGGCGGGAGGATATGGATACGGATACAATGAGCAGTTCTTC. Translation: CASSLTGGAGGYGYGYNEQFF.

This clonotype was recorded many times. This chain joins TRBV5-5 and TRBJ2-7, with D maybe TRBD1 (6 bases). Trimming cost V 2 bases and J 0 bases, with 18 bases left between them. The germline CDR1 and CDR2 sequences are SGHKS and YYEKEE (reference sequence). The CDR3 length is 17 residues. DNA of the CDR3: TGTGCCAGCAGCTTTTTAGGTAGGGGGTACAGCTCCTACGAGCAGTACTTC. It specifies CASSFLGRGYSSYEQYF.

A few counts support this clonotype. The chain carries TRBV3-1 and TRBJ2-3; 10 bases agree with TRBD2. The V segment lost 2 bases and the J segment 2 bases; nucleotides outside the gene matches: 4. Germline CDR1 is LGHDT and CDR2 is YNNKEL (reference sequence). The CDR3 loop spans 16 amino acids. The CDR3: CASSQNLAGATDTQYF. The CDR3 DNA is TGTGCCAGCAGCCAAAACCTAGCGGGGGCCACAGATACGCAGTATTTT.

V gene TRBV4-3 combines with J gene TRBJ2-7; D possibly corresponds to TRBD2 (6 bases). Germline values: CDR1 LGHNA, CDR2 YSLEER. V was pared by 0 bases and J by 4 bases, with 13 bases between. The CDR3 is 15 amino acids. The CDR3 here is CASSQDPGSGYEQYF. CDR3 nucleotides: TGCGCCAGCAGCCAAGATCCCGGGAGTGGATACGAGCAGTACTTC.

The rearrangement joins TRBV14 to TRBJ2-1; 8 nucleotides match TRBD2. Germline loops: CDR1 SGHDN, CDR2 FVKESK. V was clipped by 2 bases and J by 4 bases; unmatched bases: 4. The CDR3 is 15 residues long. For the CDR3, the DNA is TGTGCCAGCAGCCAACGCGGGGGGCTATACAATGAGCAGTTCTTC. Translating gives CASSQRGGLYNEQFF.

This clonotype has more than one count but fewer than ten. The chain couples TRBV12-3 or TRBV12-4 to TRBJ2-5, with 12 nucleotides matching TRBD2. The CDR3 consists of 17 residues. The V gene end was trimmed by 5 bases and the J gene end by 2 bases; junction bases not matched to a gene: 9. CDR3 protein: CASSLLLAGGIQETQYF. CDR3 in DNA: TGTGCCAGCAGTCTACTCCTAGCGGGAGGGATTCAAGAGACCCAGTACTTC.

CDR3 bases: TGTGCCACGCCACACCGGGGGGACCCCTACGAGCAGTACTTC. It codes for CATPHRGDPYEQYF. The V and J genes are TRBV15 and TRBJ2-7, with TRBD2 matching 7 bases. There are 14 residues in the CDR3. V was pared by 9 bases and J by 2 bases, with 10 bases of the junction left unmatched. Germline-derived CDR1 and CDR2 are LNHNV and YYDKDF (reference sequence).